The 28 T cell receptor beta chains listed next were all sequenced from one sample in a study of shared clonotypes between healthy human individuals. The assay was immunoSEQ multiplex PCR, and TCRdb's table has in-frame clones only and misses some. Of 2,500,000 or so clones listed, about nine tenths are singletons. Sequenced: naive CD4+ T cells from PBMCs. Subset defined: CD45RA+ positively selected. The origin of the receptors is a young man in good health. Some clones in this sample may be carry-over from other donors' samples.

CDR3 nucleotide sequence: TGTGCCAGCAGCGTAGGAGCCAGGGAAAAACTGTTTTTT. This sequence encodes CASSVGAREKLFF. The chain links TRBV9 to TRBJ1-4; D remains ambiguous. CDR3 length: 13 amino acids. Germline-derived CDR1 and CDR2 are SGDLS and YYNGEE. Trimming cost V 0 bases and J 8 bases, with 8 bases left between them.

Notes on this clone: Additional DNA sequences in this sample encode the identical CDR3. This chain uses TRBV7-3 with TRBJ2-3; TRBD2 matches 7 bases. The trim removed 4 bases at V and 6 bases at J, leaving 7 bases unmatched. CDR1 is SGHTA, CDR2 FQGTGA, per germline. The CDR3 extends over 14 amino acids. CDR3 in DNA: TGTGCCAGCAGCTCACGGGGCGGGAGCGATACGCAGTATTTT. This sequence encodes CASSSRGGSDTQYF.

This chain joins TRBV4-3 and TRBJ2-4; 7 bases are a match to TRBD1. V shed 4 bases and J 0 bases; nucleotides not matched to a gene: 9. Germline CDR1 and CDR2: LGHNA and YSLEER. This CDR3 has 17 amino acids. CDR3 amino acids: CASSLGTANLAKNIQYF. The DNA of the CDR3 is TGCGCCAGCAGCCTCGGGACAGCGAATCTAGCCAAAAACATTCAGTACTTC.

The chain joins TRBV6-6 to TRBJ1-2; 8 nucleotides match TRBD1. The CDR3 loop spans 14 amino acids. J was trimmed by 6 bases and V by 2 bases; bases with no gene match: 5. Germline loops: CDR1 MNHNY, CDR2 SVGAGI (reference sequence). The CDR3 DNA reads TGTGCCAGCAGTTACGACAGGGGACCTAATGGCTACACCTTC. It codes for CASSYDRGPNGYTF.

V usage is TRBV5-4 and J usage is TRBJ2-1; D perhaps matches TRBD1 (6 bases). V lost 0 bases, J lost 10 bases, and 11 bases lay in between. The length of the CDR3 is 13 residues. Germline V CDR1 and CDR2: SGHNT, YYREEE (reference sequence). The CDR3 region is CASSLDRAGEQFF. The CDR3 coding sequence is TGTGCCAGCAGCTTGGACAGGGCCGGGGAGCAGTTCTTC.

For this clone: Other DNA sequences in the sample encode the same CDR3. This chain links TRBV7-3 with TRBJ2-2; D is unresolved. Germline loops: CDR1 SGHTA, CDR2 FQGTGA. This CDR3 is 13 amino acids long. V lost 0 bases and J 5 bases, leaving 4 bases between the germline ends. Here the CDR3 reads CASSLTRTGELFF. The DNA of the CDR3 is TGTGCCAGCAGCTTAACAAGAACCGGGGAGCTGTTTTTT.

This rearrangement joins TRBV19 to TRBJ2-1; no clear D. Trimming took 7 bases from V and 4 from J, leaving 11 bases between them. From germline, CDR1 is LNHDA and CDR2 SQIVND (reference sequence). The CDR3 has 13 residues. The CDR3 is CASIGIPYNEQFF. CDR3 bases: TGTGCCAGTATAGGCATACCGTACAATGAGCAGTTCTTC.

The chain links TRBV19 to TRBJ1-5, with a tentative D call TRBD1 (6 bases). V lost 3 bases and J 3 bases, leaving 15 bases between the germline ends. The CDR3 is made up of 16 amino acids. Germline CDR1 and CDR2: LNHDA and SQIVND (reference sequence). CDR3 sequence reads: CASSIGGRGLNQPQHF. The DNA for the CDR3 is TGTGCCAGTAGTATTGGGGGGCGGGGCCTCAATCAGCCCCAGCATTTT.

V gene TRBV4-1 combines with J gene TRBJ2-1, with 8 bases identical to TRBD1. V lost 3 bases and J lost 4; bases outside the gene matches: 8. There are 16 residues in the CDR3. CDR1 and CDR2 from the germline V gene are MGHRA and YSYEKL. The CDR3 here is CASSQADRAGYNEQFF. CDR3 nucleotide sequence: TGCGCCAGCAGCCAGGCGGACAGGGCGGGGTACAATGAGCAGTTCTTC.

The genes are TRBV7-8 and TRBJ2-7; D unclear. The V end was cut by 0 bases, the J end by 2 bases, with 11 bases between. This CDR3 contains 15 residues. The V gene's germline CDR1 is SGHVS and CDR2 FQNEAQ. In nucleotides, the CDR3 is TGTGCCAGCAGCTTAGCGCGGACGACCCCCTACGAGCAGTACTTC. This gives the protein CASSLARTTPYEQYF.

V usage is TRBV5-8 and J usage is TRBJ2-3; TRBD1 might be the D (5 bases). The V and J ends lost 1 base and 2 bases respectively, with 14 bases between them. Germline assignment: CDR1 SGHTS and CDR2 YDEGEE. The length of the CDR3 is 16 residues. The CDR3 loop reads CASSLSFGRVTDTQYF. CDR3 sequence (DNA): TGTGCCAGCAGCTTGTCTTTCGGCAGGGTCACAGATACGCAGTATTTT.

The table lists this clone with a count of one. The rearrangement uses TRBV18 and TRBJ2-1; 9 bases agree with TRBD2. The V segment lost 6 bases and the J segment 4 bases; nucleotides outside the gene matches: 10. Germline CDR1 is KGHSH and CDR2 is LQKENI. CDR3 length: 16 amino acids. The CDR3 loop is CASSLRSGGTYNEQFF. The CDR3 region has the DNA TGTGCCAGCTCCCTTCGTAGCGGGGGAACTTACAATGAGCAGTTCTTC. Looking up the rest from reference TRBV18 and TRBJ2-1 gives the full variable domain: NAGVMQNPRHLVRRRGQEARLRCSPMKGHSHVYWYRQLPEEGLKFMVYLQKENIIDESGMPKERFSAEFPKEGPSILRIQQVVRGDSAAYFCASSLRSGGTYNEQFFGPGTRLTVL.

The V and J genes are TRBV18 and TRBJ2-5, with D possibly being TRBD1 (5 bases). Trimming took 5 bases from V and 2 from J, leaving 9 bases between them. The CDR3 has 13 residues. CDR1 and CDR2 from the germline V gene are KGHSH and LQKENI. The CDR3 region has the DNA TGTGCCAGCTCAGCCCAGGGTCAAGAGACCCAGTACTTC. It codes for CASSAQGQETQYF.

J is TRBJ2-7 and V is TRBV21-1; the table gives TRBD2 as D, unverified against the DNA. TRBV21-1 is designated a pseudogene. The CDR3 length is 12 residues. The CDR3 spells CASDARAGEQYF. The CDR3 DNA is TGTGCCAGCGACGCTCGGGCGGGGGAGCAGTACTTC.

This clone occurred once. As DNA, the CDR3 is TGTGCCAGCAGCTTAATTGGACAGGGTAGTGAAAAACTGTTTTTT. It encodes CASSLIGQGSEKLFF. J is TRBJ1-4 and V is TRBV11-2, with 8 bases identical to TRBD1. The germline CDR1 and CDR2 sequences are SGHAT and FQNNGV. After removal of 2 bases from V and 7 bases from J, the junction contained 6 bases not matched to a gene. This CDR3 spans 15 amino acids.

This sequence joins TRBV30 and TRBJ2-7; possible D gene TRBD1, 5 bases. The germline gives CDR1 GTSNPN, CDR2 SVGIG (reference sequence). The CDR3 loop spans 14 amino acids. Trimming cost V 5 bases and J 4 bases, with 18 bases left between them. The DNA for the CDR3 is TGTGCCTGGGGCCGCCCCAGGGTACGGTACGAGCAGTACTTC. It codes for CAWGRPRVRYEQYF.

This chain joins TRBV10-3 and TRBJ2-1; 8 bases are shared with TRBD2. CDR3 length: 15 residues. J lost 9 bases, V lost 4 bases, and 11 bases had no gene match. Germline-derived CDR1 and CDR2 are ENHRY and SYGVKD. The CDR3 region is CAISGVAGPLGEQFF. In nucleotides, the CDR3 is TGTGCCATCAGTGGGGTAGCGGGACCGTTGGGTGAGCAGTTCTTC.

The chain uses TRBV6-5 and TRBJ2-5, with D maybe TRBD1 (7 bases). There are 16 residues in the CDR3. Trimming stripped 0 bases from V and 7 bases from J, with 18 bases between. Germline loops: CDR1 MNHEY, CDR2 SVGAGI. The CDR3 spells CASSYSRTGGAGTQYF. The DNA for the CDR3 is TGTGCCAGCAGTTACTCAAGGACAGGAGGAGCGGGGACCCAGTACTTC.

Comments on this clone: Other nucleotide sequences in the sample specify the same CDR3. The chain recombines TRBV7-6 with TRBJ2-1; D unclear. The CDR3 is 12 amino acids. Germline V gene lookup returns CDR1 SGHVS and CDR2 FNYEAQ. V dropped 1 base and J dropped 8 bases, with 6 bases sitting between them. The CDR3 DNA is TGTGCCAGCAGCTTAGTTGGGGATGAGCAGTTCTTC. The encoded protein is CASSLVGDEQFF.

This sequence joins TRBV28 and TRBJ2-7; TRBD2 agrees at 10 bases. Germline loops: CDR1 MDHEN, CDR2 SYDVKM. There are 14 residues in the CDR3. Trimming removed 6 bases from V and 3 bases from J; junction bases left unmatched: 5. The CDR3 region has the DNA TGTGCCAGCAGCCAGACTAGCGGGCTCTACGAGCAGTACTTC. Protein: CASSQTSGLYEQYF. Combining the CDR3 with reference TRBV28 and TRBJ2-7 gives the whole variable domain DVKVTQSSRYLVKRTGEKVFLECVQDMDHENMFWYRQDPGLGLRLIYFSYDVKMKEKGDIPEGYSVSREKKERFSLILESASTNQTSMYLCASSQTSGLYEQYFGPGTRLTVT.

The gene calls are TRBV5-4 and TRBJ2-7, with D maybe TRBD1 (6 bases). Germline values: CDR1 SGHNT, CDR2 YYREEE (reference sequence). This CDR3 comprises 14 residues. V was trimmed by 3 bases and J by 1 base, leaving 11 bases between them. CDR3 bases: TGTGCCAGCAGCTGGGGCAGGGGATCCTACGAGCAGTACTTC. This codes for CASSWGRGSYEQYF.

The chain has TRBV28 and TRBJ1-2; no firm D call. The germline V gene has CDR1 MDHEN and CDR2 SYDVKM. The CDR3 sequence is 16 residues long. The V gene lost 10 bases and the J gene lost 8 bases, with 29 bases spanning the gap. CDR3 nucleotides: TGTGCCACCGAGAGTTTTGTAGCAGTTTTAAAGGAGGGCTACACCTTC. It is translated as CATESFVAVLKEGYTF.

The genes are TRBV6-1 and TRBJ2-7; the match to TRBD1 covers 9 bases. Per the germline V gene, CDR1 is MNHNS and CDR2 is SASEGT. The CDR3 runs 14 residues. Unmatched junction bases numbered 4, after V lost 6 bases and J lost 1 base. This CDR3 reads CASRVTGGSYEQYF. As DNA, the CDR3 is TGTGCCAGCAGGGTGACAGGGGGGTCCTACGAGCAGTACTTC.

The rearrangement links TRBV7-9 to TRBJ2-7; 8 nucleotides line up with TRBD1. Germline trimming cut 1 base from V and 2 bases from J; bases unmatched to any gene: 7. This CDR3 comprises 16 residues. Germline values: CDR1 SEHNR, CDR2 FQNEAQ (reference sequence). The CDR3 DNA sequence: TGTGCCAGCAGCTTAGAAGTCGGCAGGGGGCCCTACGAGCAGTACTTC. Translation gives CASSLEVGRGPYEQYF.

V gene TRBV5-4 combines with J gene TRBJ2-3; a possible D gene is TRBD1 (6 bases). CDR3 size: 13 residues. Germline CDR1 is SGHNT and CDR2 is YYREEE (reference sequence). Trimming cost V 4 bases and J 6 bases, with 12 bases left between them. The CDR3 bases are TGTGCCAGCAGCCGTAACAGGGAGGATACGCAGTATTTT. Amino acid sequence: CASSRNREDTQYF.

The chain uses TRBV7-9 and TRBJ2-7, with D possibly TRBD2 on 5 matching bases. The germline gives CDR1 SEHNR, CDR2 FQNEAQ (reference sequence). V was clipped by 0 bases and J by 2 bases, with 14 bases between them. This CDR3 spans 16 amino acids. The CDR3 loop is CASSLADGGSTYEQYF. As DNA, the CDR3 is TGTGCCAGCAGCTTAGCAGACGGAGGCTCAACCTACGAGCAGTACTTC.

For this clone: The same CDR3 is also encoded by other DNA sequences in this sample. V usage is TRBV6-5 and J usage is TRBJ1-2, with 12 nucleotides matching TRBD1. Germline values: CDR1 MNHEY, CDR2 SVGAGI. V trimming: 5 bases; J trimming: 8 bases; junction bases outside the gene matches: 3. There are 13 residues in the CDR3. The CDR3 DNA follows: TGTGCCAGCAGTCGGGACAGGGGGCAAGGCTACACCTTC. Its protein product is CASSRDRGQGYTF.

The chain carries TRBV9 and TRBJ2-7; a possible D gene is TRBD2 (5 bases). Germline V gene data show CDR1 as SGDLS and CDR2 as YYNGEE. Trimming shortened V by 2 bases and J by 3 bases, and 9 bases separated the two germline ends. The CDR3 contains 13 residues. The DNA of the CDR3 is TGTGCCAGCAGCGTGGGGAGCGACTACGAGCAGTACTTC. Its protein is CASSVGSDYEQYF. Complete variable domain (other parts from reference TRBV9 and TRBJ2-7): DSGVTQTPKHLITATGQRVTLRCSPRSGDLSVYWYQQSLDQGLQFLIQYYNGEERAKGNILERFSAQQFPDLHSELNLSSLELGDSALYFCASSVGSDYEQYFGPGTRLTVT.